These T cell receptor beta chains were read from a single sample in a study of blood T cell repertoires in COVID-19. The assay was immunoSEQ multiplex PCR, and TCRdb's table has in-frame clones only and misses some. The data contain about 50,000 clones, under 90% of them singletons. The sample comprised peripheral blood. The source of these receptors is a woman at least 80 years old with COVID-19, enrolled during active disease. CDR3s include the opening cysteine and the closing phenylalanine or tryptophan. A D gene is named only where the DNA matches it firmly. Some rows have no size entry. The others give once, few or many, or a class for an expanded clone.

clone size: .; D gene: .; V gene: TRBV10-3; J gene: TRBJ1-5; CDR3 DNA: TGTGCCATCAGTGAGAACGGGGGGTGGGTATCCCAGCATTTT; CDR3 protein: CAISENGGWVSQHF
clone size: .; D gene: .; V gene: TRBV4-1; J gene: TRBJ2-3; CDR3 DNA: TGCGCCAGCAGCCAAGGTCGGACTGACTGGCCCGGAGATACGCAGTATTTT; CDR3 protein: CASSQGRTDWPGDTQYF
clone size: .; D gene: TRBD1; V gene: TRBV4-2; J gene: TRBJ2-7; CDR3 DNA: TGTGCCAGCAGTGATGGACAGGGAGGTTACGAGCAGTACTTC; CDR3 protein: CASSDGQGGYEQYF
clone size: .; D gene: .; V gene: TRBV19; J gene: TRBJ2-6; CDR3 DNA: TGTGCCAGTAGTTACGCTTCCAGCTCTGGGGCCAACGTCCTGACTTTC; CDR3 protein: CASSYASSSGANVLTF
clone size: .; D gene: .; V gene: TRBV6-5; J gene: TRBJ2-2; CDR3 DNA: TGTGCCAGTAGCACAGGGATTGTCGGGGAGCTGTTTTTT; CDR3 protein: CASSTGIVGELFF
clone size: .; D gene: .; V gene: TRBV7-2; J gene: TRBJ1-1; CDR3 DNA: TGTGCCAGCAGCCAGGGCTCTCAAACTATGAACACTGAAGCTTTCTTT; CDR3 protein: CASSQGSQTMNTEAFF
clone size: .; D gene: TRBD1; V gene: TRBV3-1/TRBV3-2; J gene: TRBJ2-5; CDR3 DNA: TGTGCCAGCAGTCTCATGACAGGGACGCCGTCGGAGACCCAGTACTTC; CDR3 protein: CASSLMTGTPSETQYF
clone size: .; D gene: .; V gene: TRBV7-2; J gene: TRBJ1-3; CDR3 DNA: TGTGCCAGCAGCTACGATAGCTCTGGAAACACCATATATTTT; CDR3 protein: CASSYDSSGNTIYF
clone size: .; D gene: .; V gene: TRBV29-1; J gene: TRBJ2-7; CDR3 DNA: TGCAGCGCACGGGACACTTCCTACGAGCAGTACTTC; CDR3 protein: CSARDTSYEQYF
clone size: .; D gene: .; V gene: TRBV18; J gene: TRBJ1-5; CDR3 DNA: TGTGCCAGCTCACGGTCAGGTCCTGAAGCCCAGCATTTT; CDR3 protein: CASSRSGPEAQHF
clone size: once; D gene: TRBD1; V gene: TRBV2; J gene: TRBJ2-5; CDR3 DNA: TGTGCCAGCATGGACAGGGGGGAGACCCAGTACTTC; CDR3 protein: CASMDRGETQYF
clone size: .; D gene: .; V gene: TRBV4-2; J gene: TRBJ1-6; CDR3 DNA: TGTGCCAGCAGCCAAGCGGACGGGGTTGAGTCACCCCTCCACTTT; CDR3 protein: CASSQADGVESPLHF
clone size: once; D gene: .; V gene: TRBV7-8; J gene: TRBJ1-2; CDR3 DNA: TGTGCCAGCAGCTTAGTGACGAGAGGAGCTGGCTACACCTTC; CDR3 protein: CASSLVTRGAGYTF
clone size: .; D gene: TRBD1; V gene: TRBV3-1/TRBV3-2; J gene: TRBJ1-2; CDR3 DNA: TGTGCCAGCAAGGGCGCACAGGGGAACTATGGCTACACCTTC; CDR3 protein: CASKGAQGNYGYTF
clone size: .; D gene: .; V gene: TRBV6-4; J gene: TRBJ2-3; CDR3 DNA: TGTGCCAGCAGGAACAGGGGCGGGGGCACAGATACGCAGTATTTT; CDR3 protein: CASRNRGGGTDTQYF
clone size: .; D gene: TRBD2; V gene: TRBV18; J gene: TRBJ2-7; CDR3 DNA: TGTGCCAGCTCCCAAGCGGGAGGTTACTACGAGCAGTACTTC; CDR3 protein: CASSQAGGYYEQYF
clone size: once; D gene: .; V gene: TRBV20-1; J gene: TRBJ1-3; CDR3 DNA: TGCAGTGCTAGTGGGGGGGGCACTGGAAACACCATATATTTT; CDR3 protein: CSASGGGTGNTIYF
clone size: .; D gene: .; V gene: TRBV21-1; J gene: TRBJ1-1; CDR3 DNA: TGTGCCAGCAGCAAACGGCAGGGGGCGAGTATGAACACTGAAGCTTTCTTT; CDR3 protein: CASSKRQGASMNTEAFF
clone size: .; D gene: .; V gene: TRBV14; J gene: TRBJ1-6; CDR3 DNA: TGTGCCAGCAGCCCGTTCGGCGGAAATTCACCCCTCCACTTT; CDR3 protein: CASSPFGGNSPLHF
clone size: .; D gene: .; V gene: TRBV5-6; J gene: TRBJ1-1; CDR3 DNA: TGTGCCAGCAGCTTTTTGTGGGGGCGCGAGGCCGGGACTGAAGCTTTCTTT; CDR3 protein: CASSFLWGREAGTEAFF